This T cell receptor beta chain was captured in a study of human T cells and chemical hapten exposure listed by TCRdb under 2021. General notes on the study: For sensitization, 2% DPC in acetone was applied to a 2 cm by 2 cm area of upper inner arm skin. In alopecia patients, the study followed how the peripheral blood TCR repertoire changed in vivo over primary and secondary sensitization to diphenylcyclopropenone (DPC), a hapten. Blood was sampled from patients pre-sensitization (week 0) and at 2, 6 and about 24 weeks after DPC sensitization. Patch testing was done on the upper back using Finn chambers containing 0.01% DPC, and results were scored after 6 days according to International Contact Dermatitis Research Group standards. Blood for TCR sequencing was provided by twenty-nine alopecia patients at one to four time points (pre-sensitization, 2, 6 and 24 weeks). Libraries were pooled for sequencing, and variation in per-sample TCR yields was attributed mainly to small differences in library volumes within the pool. The mostly female patient cohort included alopecia areata with under or over 50% scalp involvement, alopecia totalis and alopecia universalis. Patients additionally received weekly therapeutic DPC doses to the scalp throughout the approximately 25-week study period.

This clonotype was seen more than once but under ten times. Its target antigen remains unknown. No base qualities exist here, and no much larger clone lies one base off it. The CDR3 has 12 amino acids, counting the end cysteine and phenylalanine. Of all the DNA, just the CDR3 is kept, 36 bases in frame from base 1. The germline V gene supplies CDR1 MNHEY and CDR2 SVGEGT. V drops 2 bases and J drops 7 bases, leaving 8 bases in between. The label giving this sample's time point can be read as: patch test 2, 6 weeks after DPC sensitization. The treatment or condition label, read with the paper, signifies: therapeutic diphenylcyclopropenone sensitization with weekly scalp DPC. Blood at each patch-test visit was drawn before the patch test was applied. Patients were eligible if aged 18 to 70, diagnosed with alopecia and judged suitable for DPC therapy, and pregnant patients were excluded. Total RNA was extracted from unfractionated whole blood that had been collected in Tempus Blood RNA tubes.

What the work shows at the level of the full study, not this receptor alone: All patients had alopecia, a presumed autoimmune disease, so their immune response might differ from that of healthy individuals. The number of PT1 expanded TCRs positively correlated with patch test score, significant at thresholds 8, 16 and 32 but not 4. After repeated subsampling, changes were observed in the strength of the expansion versus patch-test correlation and in the threshold at which the correlation became significant. The number of TCRs above 1 in 1000 frequency did not change with DPC sensitization; there was no evidence of global repertoire structure alterations. Significantly more large CDR3 similarity clusters were formed by expanded TCRs than by pre-sensitization or healthy control sets, consistent with antigen-driven responses.

The library came from RACE. The sample was run on a NextSeq 500. Library preparation attached unique molecular identifiers to individual cDNA molecules for quantitative, reproducible TCR counting. From each blood RNA sample, both TCR alpha and TCR beta chains were sequenced. Under the source paper's analysis protocol: The median number of TCRs per sample was 95,638, ranging from about 23,224 to 690,600. The Decombinator software suite was used to annotate V, J and CDR3 in the TCR reads. For the PS versus PT1 abundance plots, all samples were subsampled to the same number of TCRs (28,000). Expanded TCRs were defined as absent before sensitization and observed at least eight times at the 2-week time point. TCRdb trimmed the raw reads at Q25, called clones with MiXCR and kept productive beta chains. Each CDR3 protein appears once, grouped with its most common genes and DNA. The V and J calls and clone size come from TCRdb's table, not from the authors' own analysis. Across this sample there are under 450,000 distinct CDR3 sequences, with nearly 6.5% seen only once. The ten largest clonotypes hold around 5.8% of the sample.

The receptor comes from a woman aged 18-29 years with alopecia areata. Some clones in this sample may be carry-over from other donors' samples. Rearrangement joined TRBV6-2 or TRBV6-3 to TRBJ1-1, with the D gene call left open. The starting material was whole blood, obtained in connection with sensitization to the hapten diphenylcyclopropenone (DPC). The nucleotide sequence reads TGTGCCAGCAGTTACGGACGGAATGAAGCTTTCTTT. Protein translation: CASSYGRNEAFF.